This entry lists 31 T cell receptor beta chains sequenced from one sample in a study of CD4 T cells in relation to SARS-CoV-2 and coronaviruses. Before the COVID-19 pandemic, during about 2011-2019, CD4+ T cells were taken from unexposed donors. After 10 to 11 days of culture, CD4+ T cells were isolated. Their antigen targets remain unknown. Clones were sequenced by immunoSEQ multiplex PCR, and TCRdb holds only the in-frame ones, with some missing. The sample carries about 21,000 clones, over 65% recorded once. What was sequenced was CD4+ T cells from PBMCs, cultured in vitro. The source is a human donor in good health.

J is TRBJ2-2 and V is TRBV7-6; 9 bases fit TRBD2. The CDR3 consists of 15 residues. Trimming at V came to 3 bases and at J to 5 bases, leaving 4 bases not matched to a gene. CDR1 SGHVS and CDR2 FNYEAQ come from the germline V gene. The CDR3 nucleotides read TGTGCCAGCAGCTTTAGCGGGAGCAGAACCGGGGAGCTGTTTTTT. Encoded protein: CASSFSGSRTGELFF.

This clone was recorded once. The chain carries TRBV19 and TRBJ1-2; TRBD1 matches at 9 bases. The V gene end was trimmed by 8 bases and the J gene end by 0 bases; junction bases not matched to a gene: 7. CDR1 and CDR2 from the germline V gene are LNHDA and SQIVND (reference sequence). This CDR3 is built from 15 residues. For the CDR3, the DNA is TGTGCCAGTGGACCCGGGACAGGGCCTAACTATGGCTACACCTTC. Protein product: CASGPGTGPNYGYTF.

This chain connects TRBV15 to TRBJ2-4; D tentatively fits TRBD1 or TRBD2 (6 bases each). Trimming took 2 bases from V and 8 from J, leaving 16 bases between them. CDR1 and CDR2 (germline): LNHNV, YYDKDF (reference sequence). The CDR3 runs 15 residues. In nucleotides, the CDR3 is TGTGCCACCAGCAGACTAAACAGGGAGGTGGACATTCAGTACTTC. Protein: CATSRLNREVDIQYF.

The CDR3: CASSPGHSVADTQYF. CDR3 DNA: TGCGCCAGCAGCCCCGGACATTCCGTGGCAGATACGCAGTATTTT. The chain recombines TRBV5-1 with TRBJ2-3, with a weak D call TRBD1 (5 bases). From germline, CDR1 is SGHRS and CDR2 YFSETQ. The CDR3 loop spans 15 amino acids. V was trimmed by 4 bases and J by 4 bases, leaving 16 bases between them.

This clone appeared a few times. The V call is TRBV5-4, the J call TRBJ1-2, with 7 bases lining up with TRBD1. The junction had 3 bases not matched to a gene; V was cut back by 2 bases and J by 8 bases. The length of the CDR3 is 12 residues. Germline V CDR1 and CDR2: SGHNT, YYREEE (reference sequence). CDR3 region: CASSFRTGGYTF. The CDR3 coding sequence is TGTGCCAGCAGCTTCCGGACAGGAGGCTACACCTTC.

The chain couples TRBV27 to TRBJ2-5, with 9 nucleotides matching TRBD1. CDR1 is MNHEY, CDR2 SMNVEV, per germline (reference sequence). The CDR3 extends over 15 amino acids. The V segment lost 5 bases and the J segment 0 bases; nucleotides outside the gene matches: 4. The CDR3 region has the DNA TGTGCCAGCAGTCCCACAGGGGGCGACCAAGAGACCCAGTACTTC. It specifies CASSPTGGDQETQYF.

This clone is judged medium-sized. J is TRBJ1-5 and V is TRBV6-1; 11 bases agree with TRBD1. Trimming took 2 bases from V and 6 from J; bases not matched to a gene: 3. The CDR3 spans 15 residues. Per germline, CDR1 MNHNS and CDR2 SASEGT. The CDR3 DNA reads TGTGCCAGCAGTGAAAGGACAGGGGGCAGTCAGCCCCAGCATTTT. It specifies CASSERTGGSQPQHF.

V is TRBV7-9 and J is TRBJ1-1; D ambiguous. With 1 base removed from V and 0 bases from J, the gap between germline ends came to 9 bases. This CDR3 contains 15 residues. Germline lookup yields CDR1 SEHNR and CDR2 FQNEAQ (reference sequence). The CDR3 region is CASSLVGGMNTEAFF. The CDR3 DNA reads TGTGCCAGCAGCTTAGTTGGCGGTATGAACACTGAAGCTTTCTTT. The complete variable domain, with remaining parts taken from reference TRBV7-9 and TRBJ1-1, reads DTGVSQNPRHKITKRGQNVTFRCDPISEHNRLYWYRQTLGQGPEFLTYFQNEAQLEKSRLLSDRFSAERPKGSFSTLEIQRTEQGDSAMYLCASSLVGGMNTEAFFGQGTRLTVV.

J is TRBJ2-5 and V is TRBV5-1; D unresolved. The CDR3 has 11 amino acids. Germline assignment: CDR1 SGHRS and CDR2 YFSETQ. Trimming pared 4 bases from V and 2 bases from J, leaving 3 bases between. CDR3 sequence reads: CASSQQETQYF. The CDR3 region has the DNA TGCGCCAGCAGCCAACAAGAGACCCAGTACTTC. The entire variable domain, with the rest obtained from reference TRBV5-1 and TRBJ2-5, is as follows: KAGVTQTPRYLIKTRGQQVTLSCSPISGHRSVSWYQQTPGQGLQFLFEYFSETQRNKGNFPGRFSGRQFSNSRSEMNVSTLELGDSALYLCASSQQETQYFGPGTRLLVL.

This chain links TRBV7-9 with TRBJ1-1; D perhaps matches TRBD1 (5 bases). This CDR3 is 14 amino acids long. Germline V CDR1 and CDR2: SEHNR, FQNEAQ (reference sequence). V lost 5 bases to trimming and J lost 5 bases, with 15 bases between them. CDR3 coding DNA: TGTGCCAGCAGCGAAACCTCAGGGAGGACTGAAGCTTTCTTT. The encoded protein is CASSETSGRTEAFF.

The genes are TRBV6-5 and TRBJ1-2; D not certain. The CDR3 extends over 12 amino acids. V dropped 4 bases and J dropped 7 bases, with 10 bases sitting between them. Germline CDR1 MNHEY, CDR2 SVGAGI. CDR3 nucleotides: TGTGCCAGCAGTTCTAGAGGGCTTGGCTACACCTTC. The encoded protein is CASSSRGLGYTF.

The DNA for the CDR3 is TGTGCCAGCTCACCAGGGTTGGGAGAGACCCAGTACTTC. This encodes CASSPGLGETQYF. The chain uses TRBV18 and TRBJ2-5; D not certain. The V gene's germline CDR1 is KGHSH and CDR2 LQKENI. The CDR3 loop spans 13 amino acids. Trimming shortened V by 2 bases and J by 4 bases, and 8 bases separated the two germline ends.

This chain connects TRBV5-3 to TRBJ2-5; 7 positions match TRBD1. TRBV5-3 is noted as an ORF with a role that remains uncertain. Losses at the gene ends were 4 bases for V and 5 bases for J; bases not matched to a gene: 11. The CDR3 has 15 amino acids. The CDR3, as DNA: TGTGCCAGAAGCATCCGGGACAGAGTTCAGGAGACCCAGTACTTC. As protein: CARSIRDRVQETQYF.

The rearrangement links TRBV12-1 to TRBJ2-1; TRBD2, the table's D call, lacks a check against the DNA. TRBV12-1 is deemed a pseudogene. The CDR3 spans 16 residues. The CDR3 region is CASSLPSGSSYNEQFF. The CDR3 DNA reads as TGTGCCAGCAGCCTACCTAGCGGGAGCTCCTACAATGAGCAGTTCTTC.

The V gene is TRBV29-1, the J gene TRBJ1-2; unclear D gene. This CDR3 comprises 13 residues. Germline CDR1 is SQVTM and CDR2 is ANQGSEA. Trimming shortened V by 1 base and J by 7 bases, and 13 bases separated the two germline ends. The CDR3 region has the DNA TGCAGCGTTGAAGTGACGGGGATCTCTGGCTACACCTTC. Its protein product is CSVEVTGISGYTF.

CDR3 DNA sequence: TGTGCCAGCAGCTTAGGGCAGGGGTGGACTGAAGCTTTCTTT. Protein product: CASSLGQGWTEAFF. The chain links TRBV7-2 to TRBJ1-1, with D maybe TRBD1 (6 bases). Germline assignment: CDR1 SGHTA and CDR2 FQGNSA. The CDR3 spans 14 residues. Trimming took 1 base from V and 5 from J, leaving 11 bases between them.

This chain joins TRBV6-5 and TRBJ2-1; D is uncertain. V was cut by 0 bases and J by 9 bases, with 9 bases left in between. CDR3 size: 13 residues. Per germline, CDR1 MNHEY and CDR2 SVGAGI. The CDR3 DNA is TGTGCCAGCAGTTACTCCGGCGTAGGTGAGCAGTTCTTC. It encodes CASSYSGVGEQFF.

The chain recombines TRBV3-1 (or the pseudogene TRBV3-2) with TRBJ2-2, with TRBD2 matching 7 bases. Germline CDR1 and CDR2: LGHDT and YNNKEL (reference sequence). This CDR3 has 13 amino acids. After removal of 3 bases from V and 9 bases from J, the junction contained 4 bases not matched to a gene. This CDR3 reads CASSQRESRELFF. CDR3 sequence (DNA): TGTGCCAGCAGCCAGCGGGAGTCCCGGGAGCTGTTTTTT.

The CDR3 sequence is CATKAGTGGWNTGELFF. The CDR3 region has the DNA TGTGCCACCAAAGCGGGGACAGGGGGCTGGAACACCGGGGAGCTGTTTTTT. This chain links TRBV15 with TRBJ2-2; 12 bases fit TRBD1. Germline V gene sequence: CDR1 LNHNV, CDR2 YYDKDF (reference sequence). CDR3 length: 17 residues. With V trimmed by 7 bases and J by 1 base, 7 bases remained unmatched.

Here the CDR3 DNA reads TGTGCCAGCAGCTCACGACTAGCGGGAGTGATGGGTGAGCAGTTCTTC. Translated, it gives CASSSRLAGVMGEQFF. The gene calls are TRBV5-4 and TRBJ2-1, with TRBD2 matching 12 bases. The CDR3 spans 16 residues. CDR1 SGHNT and CDR2 YYREEE come from the germline V gene (reference sequence). V lost 3 bases to trimming and J lost 9 bases; unmatched junction nucleotides: 10.

V and J are TRBV19 and TRBJ2-7; weak D call: TRBD2 (6 bases). V lost 3 bases to trimming and J lost 0 bases, with 12 bases between them. The germline V gene has CDR1 LNHDA and CDR2 SQIVND (reference sequence). CDR3 size: 15 residues. This chain's CDR3 is CASSMGGIYSYEQYF. The CDR3 nucleotides read TGTGCCAGTAGTATGGGCGGGATATACTCCTACGAGCAGTACTTC.

V gene TRBV2 combines with J gene TRBJ2-3, with D unclear. V shed 8 bases and J shed 6 bases, with 9 bases lying between them. Germline-derived CDR1 and CDR2 are SNHLY and FYNNEI. The CDR3 consists of 11 residues. DNA for the CDR3: TGTGCCAGCCCTGCCATGGATACGCAGTATTTT. Translation: CASPAMDTQYF.

J is TRBJ1-6 and V is TRBV5-1; possibly TRBD1 for D (5 bases). V gave up 5 bases and J gave up 9 bases, with 15 bases separating them. This CDR3 is 14 amino acids long. Germline CDR1 reads SGHRS; CDR2 reads YFSETQ. The CDR3: CASRPDRGGSPLHF. The CDR3 coding sequence is TGCGCCAGCAGACCCGACAGAGGCGGTTCACCCCTCCACTTT.

The J gene is TRBJ2-7, the V gene TRBV28; 11 positions agree with TRBD2. V lost 3 bases, J lost 4 bases, and 5 bases stayed unmatched. Germline assignment: CDR1 MDHEN and CDR2 SYDVKM. The CDR3 spans 15 residues. The CDR3 DNA is TGTGCCAGCAGTTTCCGACTAGCGGGGTCTTACGAGCAGTACTTC. Translation gives CASSFRLAGSYEQYF.

This chain links TRBV13 with TRBJ2-7, with unresolved D. The CDR3 is 12 residues long. Per the germline V gene, CDR1 is PRHDT and CDR2 is FYEKMQ (reference sequence). Trimming stripped 2 bases from V and 5 bases from J, with 7 bases between. Here the CDR3 reads CASSLIGDEQYF. In DNA form, the CDR3 reads TGTGCCAGCAGCTTAATTGGCGACGAGCAGTACTTC.

This clone was detected only once. The chain links TRBV2 to TRBJ1-2; 7 bases line up with TRBD1. The CDR3 is made up of 14 amino acids. CDR1 SNHLY and CDR2 FYNNEI come from the germline V gene. Trimming removed 3 bases from V and 0 bases from J; junction bases left unmatched: 1. CDR3 residues: CASSDQGANYGYTF. In DNA form, the CDR3 reads TGTGCCAGCAGTGACCAGGGGGCTAACTATGGCTACACCTTC.

This clone was found a few times. The chain carries TRBV2 and TRBJ2-3; 14 bases line up with TRBD2. Unmatched junction bases numbered 10, after V lost 9 bases and J lost 2 bases. This CDR3 is built from 17 residues. Germline V gives CDR1 SNHLY, CDR2 FYNNEI. The CDR3 here is CARAGTSGSGFTDTQYF. In DNA, the CDR3 is TGTGCCAGAGCCGGGACTAGCGGGAGTGGGTTCACAGATACGCAGTATTTT.

The chain has TRBV6-5 and TRBJ1-1; 7 nucleotides match TRBD1. Germline CDR1 reads MNHEY; CDR2 reads SVGAGI. This CDR3 is built from 12 residues. Trimming cost V 2 bases and J 11 bases; bases outside gene matches: 5. CDR3 sequence (DNA): TGTGCCAGCAGTTACCCGACAGGGACGGCTTTCTTT. Translation: CASSYPTGTAFF.

This chain uses TRBV13 with TRBJ2-7, with a weak D call TRBD2 (5 bases). Germline lookup yields CDR1 PRHDT and CDR2 FYEKMQ (reference sequence). The CDR3 length is 16 residues. Trimming stripped 3 bases from V and 0 bases from J, with 15 bases between. CDR3 sequence reads: CASSFSSASSSYEQYF. The CDR3 nucleotides are TGTGCCAGCAGCTTCAGCTCCGCTAGCAGCTCCTACGAGCAGTACTTC. The variable domain in full, completed from reference TRBV13 and TRBJ2-7, reads AAGVIQSPRHLIKEKRETATLKCYPIPRHDTVYWYQQGPGQDPQFLISFYEKMQSDKGSIPDRFSAQQFSDYHSELNMSSLELGDSALYFCASSFSSASSSYEQYFGPGTRLTVT.

This sequence joins TRBV4-1 and TRBJ2-1; D not certain. The CDR3 has 12 residues. With 4 bases removed from V and 7 bases from J, the gap between germline ends came to 8 bases. Germline V CDR1 and CDR2: MGHRA, YSYEKL. This CDR3 is CASSPDLNEQFF. The CDR3 bases are TGCGCCAGCAGCCCGGACCTTAATGAGCAGTTCTTC.

This clone was picked up one time. V and J are TRBV27 and TRBJ2-7, with a weak D call TRBD2 (5 bases). CDR1 and CDR2 from the germline V gene are MNHEY and SMNVEV (reference sequence). V shed 5 bases and J shed 3 bases, with 5 bases lying between them. The CDR3 is 11 residues long. The CDR3 DNA reads TGTGCCAGCAGTAGCGGCTACGAGCAGTACTTC. It yields the protein CASSSGYEQYF.